This T cell receptor beta chain was recovered during a study of T cell repertoires in cytomegalovirus infection. At the level of the study: Researchers turned to recently identified HLA-C-restricted CMV epitopes as well as well-studied HLA-B-restricted ones. Indicated by public TCR beta signatures were CMV infection and matching HLA type. The study's findings and limits: HLA-C-restricted CMV-specific TCR beta clonotypes were dominant in the ex vivo response. Identification of carriers of CMV plus the relevant HLA was performed using cumulative public TCR beta family frequency.

MiXCR was run by TCRdb on the reads, yielding one entry per CDR3 protein. Altogether about half a million distinct CDR3 sequences are present, 33% being singletons, with the ten largest covering about 17%. Germline CDR1 MNHNS, CDR2 SASEGT. Trimming shortened V by 6 bases and J by 0 bases, and 15 bases separated the two germline ends. This CDR3 comprises 16 residues. This clonotype appeared a few times. Its antigen is unidentified. Sequenced material: cultured PBMCs, taken from culture after CMV antigen stimulation. V is TRBV6-1 and J is TRBJ2-1; D gene ambiguous. The receptor was isolated from a human donor in good health (CMV status not recorded). Some clones in this sample may be carry-over from other donors' samples. Here the CDR3 reads CASRGSQRPSYNEQFF. The CDR3 nucleotides read TGTGCCAGCAGGGGTTCCCAGCGACCCTCCTACAATGAGCAGTTCTTC.